This T cell receptor (beta chain) was obtained from a study of blood T cell repertoires in COVID-19. Study-level background: Sites across the United States, Italy and Spain contributed samples from acute and convalescent COVID-19. Sources were T cells, B-cell-depleted T cells, or PBMCs; the material itself was cDNA or gDNA.

This clone was seen only once. How the authors handled the data: Amplification of reference gene primers was used by the study to estimate nucleated cell counts. Sequencing used immunoSEQ multiplex PCR; TCRdb keeps in-frame clones, though not all of them. V and J calls and clone size follow that table, whereas D and trimming were derived from the DNA. The data show about 120,000 clones, 85% seen once. The germline V gene encodes CDR1 SGHRS and CDR2 YFSETQ. The CDR3 totals 14 residues. V lost 0 bases and J lost 6, with 11 bases in between. V usage is TRBV5-1 and J usage is TRBJ2-3; TRBD2 is a possible D gene (6 bases). This clonotype originated in an elderly man with acute or convalescent COVID-19. Sequenced input: peripheral blood. This CDR3 is CASSLGLRGDTQYF. CDR3 sequence (DNA): TGCGCCAGCAGCTTGGGCCTTCGGGGGGATACGCAGTATTTT.